The 31 T cell receptor beta chains below were found in one sample sequenced in a study of T cell responses to AZD1222 COVID-19 vaccine. Clones were read by immunoSEQ multiplex PCR, and TCRdb kept only the in-frame ones, dropping some. Among approximately 100,000 clones listed, about 90% were seen once. Sequenced here: peripheral blood, sampled on day 0 of AZD1222 vaccination. The receptors shown here come from an adult in good health.

The chain has TRBV7-8 and TRBJ1-2; D is possibly TRBD1 (6 bases). V was pared by 4 bases and J by 3 bases, with 12 bases between. The CDR3 runs to 14 residues. Germline CDR1 and CDR2: SGHVS and FQNEAQ. The CDR3: CASSWGHRDYGYTF. CDR3 sequence (DNA): TGTGCCAGCAGCTGGGGGCATAGGGACTATGGCTACACCTTC.

J is TRBJ1-2 and V is TRBV28; possibly TRBD1 for D (5 bases). The length of the CDR3 is 13 residues. V shed 6 bases and J shed 8 bases, with 16 bases lying between them. In germline, CDR1 is MDHEN, CDR2 SYDVKM. The CDR3 nucleotides are TGTGCCAGCAGCCGTAGCGGGGGTAGCGGCTACACCTTC. Its protein is CASSRSGGSGYTF.

V and J are TRBV20-1 and TRBJ2-7; a possible D gene is TRBD2 (5 bases). In germline, CDR1 is DFQATT, CDR2 SNEGSKA (reference sequence). V lost 6 bases and J 7 bases, leaving 13 bases between the germline ends. This CDR3 comprises 11 residues. The CDR3 DNA sequence: TGCAGTGCCCGGGGTCGAGGGGAGCAGTACTTC. Amino acids: CSARGRGEQYF.

The J gene is TRBJ1-3, the V gene TRBV12-3 or TRBV12-4; D unclear. Trimming removed 4 bases at V and 4 bases at J, with 5 bases between. The CDR3 is 12 amino acids. CDR3 nucleotides: TGTGCCAGCAGTTCTGGAGGAAACACCATATATTTT. Encoded protein: CASSSGGNTIYF.

The chain joins TRBV3-1 (or the pseudogene TRBV3-2) to TRBJ1-2, with a tentative D call TRBD1 (6 bases). Trimming cost V 4 bases and J 1 base, with 19 bases left between them. CDR3 length: 17 amino acids. Germline values: CDR1 LGHDT, CDR2 YNNKEL (reference sequence). The CDR3 here is CASSLLQGPHLNYGYTF. The CDR3 nucleotides are TGTGCCAGCAGCCTCCTGCAGGGGCCCCACCTTAACTATGGCTACACCTTC.

This rearrangement joins TRBV5-1 to TRBJ2-2, with D possibly TRBD1 on 6 matching bases. V lost 3 bases and J 5 bases, leaving 8 bases between the germline ends. The CDR3 loop spans 13 amino acids. CDR1 SGHRS and CDR2 YFSETQ come from the germline V gene. CDR3 coding DNA: TGCGCCAGCAGCTGGCAGGGGACCGGGGAGCTGTTTTTT. Translating gives CASSWQGTGELFF.

This chain connects TRBV5-8 to TRBJ1-1; D is possibly TRBD1 (5 bases). The CDR3 has 13 amino acids. The V end lost 4 bases, the J end lost 5 bases, and 12 bases lay between the germline ends. CDR1 and CDR2 (germline): SGHTS, YDEGEE. DNA for the CDR3: TGTGCCAGCAGCGCCGGGGGAGAGACTGAAGCTTTCTTT. Residues: CASSAGGETEAFF.

CDR3 sequence (DNA): TGTGCCAGCAGCTTGGGGGGTAGCGGGGGCCCAACGGGTGAGCAGTTCTTC. Translating it yields CASSLGGSGGPTGEQFF. The gene calls are TRBV5-4 and TRBJ2-1; 9 bases line up with TRBD2. Germline trimming cut 0 bases from V and 9 bases from J; bases unmatched to any gene: 13. Germline V CDR1 and CDR2: SGHNT, YYREEE (reference sequence). The CDR3 runs 17 residues.

This clone was counted once. This rearrangement joins TRBV6-1 to TRBJ2-1, with a possible D match to TRBD1 (5 bases). Germline CDR1 MNHNS, CDR2 SASEGT. This CDR3 is built from 15 residues. The V end lost 0 bases, the J end lost 7 bases, and 13 bases lay between the germline ends. For the CDR3, the DNA is TGTGCCAGCAGTGAAGCGCAGGCAGGGTCTAATGAGCAGTTCTTC. This encodes CASSEAQAGSNEQFF.

The chain is built from TRBV18 and TRBJ1-1; 7 nucleotides match TRBD1. This CDR3 comprises 14 residues. V was clipped by 4 bases and J by 4 bases; unmatched bases: 6. Looked up from germline, CDR1 is KGHSH and CDR2 is LQKENI. CDR3 protein: CASSQDRVVTEAFF. The DNA of the CDR3 is TGTGCCAGCTCACAAGACAGGGTAGTCACTGAAGCTTTCTTT. The entire variable domain, with the rest obtained from reference TRBV18 and TRBJ1-1, is as follows: NAGVMQNPRHLVRRRGQEARLRCSPMKGHSHVYWYRQLPEEGLKFMVYLQKENIIDESGMPKERFSAEFPKEGPSILRIQQVVRGDSAAYFCASSQDRVVTEAFFGQGTRLTVV.

The table lists this clone with a count of one. The V gene is TRBV7-3, the J gene TRBJ1-1; TRBD1 is a possible D gene (5 bases). The CDR3 sequence is 13 residues long. Germline CDR1 SGHTA, CDR2 FQGTGA. Trimming left V 3 bases short and J 6 bases short, with 11 bases between. CDR3 region: CASSFTGSAEAFF. The CDR3 nucleotides read TGTGCCAGCAGCTTTACAGGTTCCGCTGAAGCTTTCTTT.

The gene calls are TRBV6-5 and TRBJ1-2, with 7 bases aligning to TRBD1. CDR3 size: 14 residues. Germline V gives CDR1 MNHEY, CDR2 SVGAGI. With 0 bases clipped from V and 8 bases from J, the junction kept 6 bases outside the gene matches. DNA of the CDR3: TGTGCCAGCAGTTACTCACAGGGGACGAGGGGCTACACCTTC. This gives the protein CASSYSQGTRGYTF.

This chain uses TRBV29-1 with TRBJ2-1; tentatively, D is TRBD2 (5 bases). Per the germline V gene, CDR1 is SQVTM and CDR2 is ANQGSEA. V was pared by 0 bases and J by 7 bases, with 7 bases between. CDR3 length equals 12 residues. CDR3 sequence: CSVEDPGNEQFF. The CDR3 nucleotides are TGCAGCGTTGAAGATCCGGGGAATGAGCAGTTCTTC.

Only a few counts were recorded for this clone. The chain carries TRBV4-1 and TRBJ2-7, with D maybe TRBD2 (5 bases). In germline, CDR1 is MGHRA, CDR2 YSYEKL. The ends were cut back, 1 base at V and 4 bases at J, with 14 bases in the middle. This CDR3 has 15 amino acids. DNA for the CDR3: TGCGCCAGCAGCCAAGGGGGTAACGGACTTTACGAGCAGTACTTC. Encoded protein: CASSQGGNGLYEQYF.

The V call is TRBV29-1, the J call TRBJ1-1; D unclear. In germline, CDR1 is SQVTM, CDR2 ANQGSEA. V shed 0 bases and J shed 4 bases, with 9 bases lying between them. The CDR3 length is 13 residues. DNA of the CDR3: TGCAGCGTTGAAGATGGGGTGGCCACTGAAGCTTTCTTT. It is translated as CSVEDGVATEAFF.

As for this clone: Other DNA sequences within the sample encode an identical CDR3. This chain joins TRBV7-9 and TRBJ1-1; D unresolved. This CDR3 has 11 amino acids. Trimming shortened V by 5 bases and J by 7 bases, and 8 bases separated the two germline ends. CDR1 and CDR2 (germline): SEHNR, FQNEAQ (reference sequence). The CDR3: CASSLAGEAFF. The CDR3 DNA reads TGTGCCAGCAGCCTCGCGGGTGAAGCTTTCTTT.

This rearrangement joins TRBV25-1 to TRBJ1-4; D is ambiguous. Germline CDR1 and CDR2: MGHDK and SYGVNS. Trimming removed 5 bases from V and 12 bases from J, with 22 bases in between. The CDR3 runs to 15 residues. Written as DNA, the CDR3 is TGTGCCAGCAGTCGGCCCGAGGCGCCCGATGAGGAACTGTTTTTT. Protein: CASSRPEAPDEELFF.

The gene calls are TRBV19 and TRBJ1-1; TRBD1 aligns across 7 bases. CDR1 LNHDA and CDR2 SQIVND come from the germline V gene (reference sequence). V lost 4 bases, J lost 4 bases, and 18 bases stayed unmatched. The CDR3 covers 18 residues. The CDR3 nucleotides are TGTGCCAGTAGTACGAGCGGGACAGCTCTTTCGGGTGGCACTGAAGCTTTCTTT. Amino acids: CASSTSGTALSGGTEAFF.

The chain uses TRBV4-3 and TRBJ2-7; 10 bases match TRBD1. Germline loops: CDR1 LGHNA, CDR2 YSLEER. With V trimmed by 1 base and J by 2 bases, 2 bases remained unmatched. The CDR3 consists of 15 residues. CDR3 loop: CASSQGGQGTYEQYF. The DNA for the CDR3 is TGCGCCAGCAGCCAAGGGGGACAGGGGACCTACGAGCAGTACTTC.

This chain joins TRBV7-9 and TRBJ2-7; TRBD1 matches at 7 bases. CDR3 length equals 15 residues. Per germline, CDR1 SEHNR and CDR2 FQNEAQ (reference sequence). Trimming removed 3 bases from V and 2 bases from J; junction bases left unmatched: 7. In DNA, the CDR3 is TGTGCCAGCAGCTTTTTCACAGGGGCCGCCTACGAGCAGTACTTC. Translated: CASSFFTGAAYEQYF. The full variable domain, rest sourced from reference TRBV7-9 and TRBJ2-7, is DTGVSQNPRHKITKRGQNVTFRCDPISEHNRLYWYRQTLGQGPEFLTYFQNEAQLEKSRLLSDRFSAERPKGSFSTLEIQRTEQGDSAMYLCASSFFTGAAYEQYFGPGTRLTVT.

This clone was counted a single time. This rearrangement joins TRBV6-5 to TRBJ2-1, with D perhaps being TRBD1 or TRBD2 (5 bases each). With 7 bases removed from V and 0 bases from J, the gap between germline ends came to 13 bases. Per germline, CDR1 MNHEY and CDR2 SVGAGI. The CDR3 sequence is 15 residues long. The CDR3 DNA reads as TGTGCCAGCACCCCTACGAGGGGCTCCTACAATGAGCAGTTCTTC. As protein: CASTPTRGSYNEQFF.

The CDR3 DNA follows: TGCAGCGTTGAAGATCCCGGGACAGGGGGAAGTGGAGCTTTCTTT. As protein: CSVEDPGTGGSGAFF. This rearrangement joins TRBV29-1 to TRBJ1-1; TRBD1 matches 11 bases. This CDR3 is 15 amino acids long. The trim removed 0 bases at V and 10 bases at J, leaving 10 bases unmatched. The germline CDR1 and CDR2 sequences are SQVTM and ANQGSEA.

The rearrangement joins TRBV11-2 to TRBJ1-2; the D gene is possibly TRBD1 (6 bases). This CDR3 is 17 amino acids long. Trimming pared 5 bases from V and 5 bases from J, leaving 24 bases between. Germline V gives CDR1 SGHAT, CDR2 FQNNGV. The CDR3 here is CASSPTEGQRTHYGYTF. CDR3 DNA: TGTGCCAGCAGCCCTACCGAAGGACAGCGTACACATTATGGCTACACCTTC.

This chain links TRBV7-2 with TRBJ1-3; unclear D gene. Germline V gives CDR1 SGHTA, CDR2 FQGNSA. CDR3 length: 14 amino acids. The V gene lost 5 bases and the J gene lost 0 bases, with 8 bases spanning the gap. CDR3 amino acids: CASSETSSGNTIYF. Here the CDR3 DNA reads TGTGCCAGCAGCGAGACAAGCTCTGGAAACACCATATATTTT. The variable domain in full, completed from reference TRBV7-2 and TRBJ1-3, reads GAGVSQSPSNKVTEKGKDVELRCDPISGHTALYWYRQSLGQGLEFLIYFQGNSAPDKSGLPSDRFSAERTGGSVSTLTIQRTQQEDSAVYLCASSETSSGNTIYFGEGSWLTVV.

V and J are TRBV4-1 and TRBJ1-1; D call uncertain. The CDR3 is 14 residues long. Trimming stripped 0 bases from V and 0 bases from J, with 5 bases between. Per germline, CDR1 MGHRA and CDR2 YSYEKL. Here the CDR3 reads CASSQDLVNTEAFF. The CDR3 DNA reads as TGCGCCAGCAGCCAAGATTTGGTGAACACTGAAGCTTTCTTT.

V is TRBV4-1 and J is TRBJ2-1; 10 bases align to TRBD2. CDR1 is MGHRA, CDR2 YSYEKL, per germline. The CDR3 is made up of 18 amino acids. The trim removed 4 bases at V and 6 bases at J, leaving 15 bases unmatched. The DNA for the CDR3 is TGCGCCAGCAGCCCCTCGGGGCAGCGGGGGGGCCAGGGCAATGAGCAGTTCTTC. Protein sequence: CASSPSGQRGGQGNEQFF.

This chain uses TRBV4-1 with TRBJ2-3, with 8 bases aligning to TRBD2. The germline gives CDR1 MGHRA, CDR2 YSYEKL. The V gene end was trimmed by 7 bases and the J gene end by 4 bases; junction bases not matched to a gene: 16. CDR3 size: 17 residues. CDR3 nucleotide sequence: TGCGCCAGCACCCGATCCTGGGTTAGCGGGGTTTCAGATACGCAGTATTTT. Its translation: CASTRSWVSGVSDTQYF.

The rearrangement links TRBV28 to TRBJ1-6; D is ambiguous. Trimming stripped 8 bases from V and 0 bases from J, with 5 bases between. The CDR3 contains 13 residues. Germline assignment: CDR1 MDHEN and CDR2 SYDVKM. The CDR3 spells CASLSSYNSPLHF. The CDR3 region has the DNA TGTGCCAGCCTGAGCTCCTATAATTCACCCCTCCACTTT. Based on the CDR3 plus reference TRBV28 and TRBJ1-6, the full variable domain is DVKVTQSSRYLVKRTGEKVFLECVQDMDHENMFWYRQDPGLGLRLIYFSYDVKMKEKGDIPEGYSVSREKKERFSLILESASTNQTSMYLCASLSSYNSPLHFGNGTRLTVT.

The rearrangement joins TRBV18 to TRBJ1-3; D not resolved. This CDR3 has 15 amino acids. Germline V gene data show CDR1 as KGHSH and CDR2 as LQKENI. The ends were cut back, 6 bases at V and 3 bases at J, with 15 bases in the middle. The CDR3 DNA is TGTGCCAGCTCGTGGTCTCAAGGTGGTGGAAACACCATATATTTT. Amino acids: CASSWSQGGGNTIYF.

This chain uses TRBV7-9 with TRBJ2-3; no reliable D call. V shed 3 bases and J shed 5 bases, with 3 bases lying between them. This CDR3 has 11 amino acids. Germline loops: CDR1 SEHNR, CDR2 FQNEAQ (reference sequence). The DNA for the CDR3 is TGTGCCAGCAGCTTCGAAGATACGCAGTATTTT. It translates to CASSFEDTQYF.

This clone was found a few times. This chain links TRBV6-2 or TRBV6-3 with TRBJ1-2, with TRBD1 identical over 7 bases. The V gene end was trimmed by 6 bases and the J gene end by 4 bases; junction bases not matched to a gene: 8. Germline-derived CDR1 and CDR2 are MNHEY and SVGEGT. The CDR3 runs 14 residues. DNA for the CDR3: TGTGCCAGCAGCCCCCCGGGACAGAGCTATGGCTACACCTTC. As protein: CASSPPGQSYGYTF.